Each of the 24 T cell receptor beta chains below was sequenced from the same sample in a study of T cell responses to AZD1222 COVID-19 vaccine. Assay: immunoSEQ multiplex PCR; the TCRdb copy retains only in-frame clones and omits some. The sample includes about 160,000 clones, around 89% of them seen just once. The sequencing used peripheral blood, collected 28 days after the second AZD1222 dose. The receptors shown here come from an adult who received the AZD1222 COVID-19 vaccine.

V usage is TRBV5-1 and J usage is TRBJ1-3; D is unclear. The germline V gene has CDR1 SGHRS and CDR2 YFSETQ. Between the trimmed V and J ends, which lost 3 bases and 1 base, there was a span of 14 bases. The CDR3 covers 16 residues. CDR3 nucleotides: TGCGCCAGCAGCTCCGAGTTGGGGTATTCTGGAAACACCATATATTTT. Translated, it gives CASSSELGYSGNTIYF.

This clone appeared a single time. The V call is TRBV30, the J call TRBJ2-1; D call uncertain. In germline, CDR1 is GTSNPN, CDR2 SVGIG (reference sequence). Deletions cut 0 bases from V and 0 bases from J, with 9 bases between. CDR3 length equals 15 residues. Here the CDR3 DNA reads TGTGCCTGGAGTGTACAGAGCTCCTCCTACAATGAGCAGTTCTTC. It codes for CAWSVQSSSYNEQFF.

This clone was detected a few times. The rearrangement uses TRBV5-1 and TRBJ2-1, with TRBD2 as a possible D gene (5 bases). This CDR3 contains 15 residues. CDR1 and CDR2 from the germline V gene are SGHRS and YFSETQ. Trimming removed 5 bases at V and 5 bases at J, with 17 bases between. The CDR3: CASSFDYQDHNEQFF. The CDR3 DNA is TGCGCCAGCAGTTTTGACTACCAGGATCACAATGAGCAGTTCTTC. Complete variable domain (other parts from reference TRBV5-1 and TRBJ2-1): KAGVTQTPRYLIKTRGQQVTLSCSPISGHRSVSWYQQTPGQGLQFLFEYFSETQRNKGNFPGRFSGRQFSNSRSEMNVSTLELGDSALYLCASSFDYQDHNEQFFGPGTRLTVL.

This chain joins TRBV19 and TRBJ1-2; D gene unclear. The CDR3 length is 14 residues. Germline CDR1 reads LNHDA; CDR2 reads SQIVND (reference sequence). V lost 3 bases and J 1 base, leaving 9 bases between the germline ends. The CDR3 here is CASSIYGSNYGYTF. DNA of the CDR3: TGTGCCAGTAGTATTTACGGCAGTAACTATGGCTACACCTTC.

This rearrangement joins TRBV7-9 to TRBJ1-1; TRBD1 is a possible D gene (5 bases). Looked up from germline, CDR1 is SEHNR and CDR2 is FQNEAQ (reference sequence). V dropped 1 base and J dropped 11 bases, with 11 bases sitting between them. The CDR3 consists of 12 residues. This CDR3 reads CASSLGRERAFF. The CDR3 coding sequence is TGTGCCAGCAGCTTAGGCAGGGAGCGGGCTTTCTTT.

The rearrangement links TRBV5-1 to TRBJ1-2; possible D gene TRBD1, 6 bases. Germline V gene data show CDR1 as SGHRS and CDR2 as YFSETQ. There are 14 residues in the CDR3. With 2 bases removed from V and 6 bases from J, the gap between germline ends came to 14 bases. CDR3 sequence: CASSLEGQLNGYTF. Here the CDR3 DNA reads TGCGCCAGCAGCTTAGAAGGACAGCTCAATGGCTACACCTTC. Full variable domain (missing parts from reference TRBV5-1 and TRBJ1-2): KAGVTQTPRYLIKTRGQQVTLSCSPISGHRSVSWYQQTPGQGLQFLFEYFSETQRNKGNFPGRFSGRQFSNSRSEMNVSTLELGDSALYLCASSLEGQLNGYTFGSGTRLTVV.

The chain couples TRBV20-1 to TRBJ2-7, with D hard to call. V lost 3 bases and J 4 bases, leaving 16 bases between the germline ends. The CDR3 consists of 14 residues. Germline lookup yields CDR1 DFQATT and CDR2 SNEGSKA (reference sequence). DNA of the CDR3: TGCAGTGCTAGTTTAGAAGGGCTTAATTACGAGCAGTACTTC. It encodes CSASLEGLNYEQYF.

V usage is TRBV6-1 and J usage is TRBJ1-5; tentatively, D is TRBD1 (5 bases). This CDR3 is 15 amino acids long. From germline, CDR1 is MNHNS and CDR2 SASEGT. Trimming stripped 1 base from V and 0 bases from J, with 7 bases between. This CDR3 reads CASSEGQTSNQPQHF. The CDR3 nucleotides read TGTGCCAGCAGTGAAGGACAGACTAGCAATCAGCCCCAGCATTTT.

The J gene is TRBJ1-5, the V gene TRBV19; maybe TRBD1 (5 bases). This CDR3 is built from 14 residues. The V gene's germline CDR1 is LNHDA and CDR2 SQIVND (reference sequence). Trimming cost V 7 bases and J 3 bases, with 13 bases left between them. DNA for the CDR3: TGTGCCAGTACCGGGACTTCCTTCAATCAGCCCCAGCATTTT. This translates into CASTGTSFNQPQHF.

The chain recombines TRBV3-1 (or the pseudogene TRBV3-2) with TRBJ2-1, with TRBD2 matching 8 bases. Germline values: CDR1 LGHDT, CDR2 YNNKEL (reference sequence). The CDR3 is made up of 15 amino acids. The J segment lost 6 bases and the V segment lost 0 bases, leaving 4 bases of the junction unmatched. The CDR3 sequence: CASSQEAGTSNEQFF. The CDR3 DNA reads TGTGCCAGCAGCCAAGAGGCGGGGACTAGCAATGAGCAGTTCTTC.

V gene TRBV30 combines with J gene TRBJ2-2; D is uncertain. The V gene's germline CDR1 is GTSNPN and CDR2 SVGIG (reference sequence). Trimming shortened V by 5 bases and J by 7 bases, and 11 bases separated the two germline ends. The CDR3 has 12 amino acids. CDR3 in DNA: TGTGCCTGGGGAACGATGGGCGGGGAGCTGTTTTTT. Encoded protein: CAWGTMGGELFF.

The chain combines TRBV3-1 (or the pseudogene TRBV3-2) with TRBJ1-4; no clear D gene. The CDR3 is made up of 15 amino acids. Germline V gene data show CDR1 as LGHDT and CDR2 as YNNKEL (reference sequence). V shed 3 bases and J shed 8 bases, with 16 bases lying between them. CDR3 sequence reads: CASSQPGSGEEKLFF. The CDR3 bases are TGTGCCAGCAGCCAGCCGGGGTCCGGGGAGGAAAAACTGTTTTTT.

The rearrangement joins TRBV7-6 to TRBJ1-2; 10 positions agree with TRBD1. This CDR3 has 15 amino acids. Germline V lookup: CDR1 SGHVS, CDR2 FNYEAQ. V shed 1 base and J 4 bases; nucleotides not matched to a gene: 3. DNA of the CDR3: TGTGCCAGCAGCTTAGGGTGGGACAGGGGCTATGGCTACACCTTC. It specifies CASSLGWDRGYGYTF.

This clone was observed a handful of times. The chain couples TRBV6-4 to TRBJ1-5, with TRBD1 matching 7 bases. This CDR3 spans 16 amino acids. Germline trimming cut 8 bases from V and 0 bases from J; bases unmatched to any gene: 10. Germline V CDR1 and CDR2: MRHNA, SNTAGT. The CDR3, as DNA: TGTGCCAGCCACCGGGACAGCGATTATAGCAATCAGCCCCAGCATTTT. It is translated as CASHRDSDYSNQPQHF.

This clone was detected once. V is TRBV7-8 and J is TRBJ1-2; D may be TRBD1 (5 bases). Trimming shortened V by 3 bases and J by 3 bases, and 8 bases separated the two germline ends. There are 13 residues in the CDR3. From germline, CDR1 is SGHVS and CDR2 FQNEAQ. CDR3 loop: CASSLGRDYGYTF. The DNA of the CDR3 is TGTGCCAGCAGCTTGGGACGGGACTATGGCTACACCTTC.

V is TRBV7-9 and J is TRBJ1-1; 7 nucleotides match TRBD1. The CDR3 extends over 14 amino acids. The V segment lost 4 bases and the J segment 5 bases; nucleotides outside the gene matches: 7. The germline gives CDR1 SEHNR, CDR2 FQNEAQ (reference sequence). CDR3 bases: TGTGCCAGCAGCTATACAGGGGATAGAACTGAAGCTTTCTTT. Amino acids: CASSYTGDRTEAFF.

CDR3 sequence reads: CASSFREKSQHF. CDR3 nucleotides: TGTGCCAGCAGCTTTCGGGAGAAGTCCCAGCATTTT. The genes are TRBV5-6 and TRBJ1-5; no clear D. The CDR3 length is 12 residues. V was cut by 2 bases and J by 11 bases, with 11 bases left in between. Germline V CDR1 and CDR2: SGHDT, YYEEEE.

CDR3 region: CASSQSLQPQHF. CDR3 nucleotide sequence: TGTGCCAGCAGCCAGTCCCTTCAGCCCCAGCATTTT. The chain recombines TRBV7-9 with TRBJ1-5, with D unclear. This CDR3 region has 12 residues. Germline CDR1 is SEHNR and CDR2 is FQNEAQ (reference sequence). Trimming took 5 bases from V and 6 from J, leaving 8 bases between them.

J is TRBJ1-3 and V is TRBV7-3, with TRBD1 matching over 11 bases. The CDR3 extends over 16 amino acids. CDR1 is SGHTA and CDR2 is FQGTGA in the germline V gene. With 5 bases clipped from V and 3 bases from J, the junction kept 6 bases outside the gene matches. The CDR3 here is CASSIRTGGDGNTIYF. The CDR3 DNA reads TGTGCCAGCAGCATCCGGACAGGGGGCGATGGAAACACCATATATTTT.

The J gene is TRBJ1-5, the V gene TRBV7-2, with 7 bases aligning to TRBD1. Germline assignment: CDR1 SGHTA and CDR2 FQGNSA. V dropped 4 bases and J dropped 3; count of bases not matched to a gene: 3. CDR3 length: 14 residues. CDR3 in amino acids: CASSSDRDNQPQHF. CDR3 bases: TGTGCCAGCAGCTCCGACAGGGACAATCAGCCCCAGCATTTT.

The chain couples TRBV7-2 to TRBJ1-1; D not certain. V was pared by 1 base and J by 8 bases, with 8 bases between. Germline loops: CDR1 SGHTA, CDR2 FQGNSA. The CDR3 length is 12 residues. CDR3: CASSLDSSEAFF. In DNA, the CDR3 is TGTGCCAGCAGCTTAGACAGTTCCGAAGCTTTCTTT.

The chain employs TRBV29-1 and TRBJ1-2; D ambiguous. This CDR3 has 12 amino acids. Germline V gene sequence: CDR1 SQVTM, CDR2 ANQGSEA. Trimming took 6 bases from V and 2 from J, leaving 10 bases between them. The DNA for the CDR3 is TGCAGCGTCTCTCGCGAAAACTATGGCTACACCTTC. This gives the protein CSVSRENYGYTF.

The CDR3 coding sequence is TGTGCCTGGAGTGGAATAAGACAGGGAGTAGGCTACACCTTC. Protein product: CAWSGIRQGVGYTF. The chain links TRBV30 to TRBJ1-2, with 7 nucleotides matching TRBD1. V shed 1 base and J 8 bases; nucleotides not matched to a gene: 10. The V gene's germline CDR1 is GTSNPN and CDR2 SVGIG (reference sequence). This CDR3 is 14 amino acids long.

The genes are TRBV7-9 and TRBJ2-5; D is unresolved. Germline-derived CDR1 and CDR2 are SEHNR and FQNEAQ (reference sequence). Trimming removed 5 bases at V and 4 bases at J, with 11 bases between. The CDR3 is 13 residues long. The CDR3 loop reads CASSPSAPETQYF. The DNA of the CDR3 is TGTGCCAGCAGCCCTAGTGCCCCAGAGACCCAGTACTTC.